This T cell receptor beta chain came from a study of T cell responses to AZD1222 COVID-19 vaccine (dated by TCRdb to about 2021). Some background on the complete study: TCR sequencing covered 233 trial participants: 200 to 220 given two doses of AZD1222 and about 26 given two doses of MenACWY control vaccine. Enrollment into the trials was organized by age into subgroups of 18-55, 56-69 and 70-plus years, and those subgroups contained approximately 160, 26 and 62 TCR-sequenced participants, respectively.

Results the study describes overall, beyond this receptor: In the small 56-69-year group, the increase in depth fell short of significance, most likely because of low power. Participants were mostly white British and included more females than males, and it was suggested by the authors that clonal diversity may have been underestimated. The vaccine-associated CD4 TCRs covered the entire spike protein, and the dominant responses fell in regions 160-218 and 743-854. Only 5 to 7 AZD1222 recipients were SARS-CoV-2 seropositive at baseline, limiting conclusions about previously exposed vaccinees. After two AZD1222 doses, both the breadth and the depth of spike-specific TCRs were significantly higher than at day 0 and than in MenACWY recipients. No day 14 peak-response samples were available, so repertoires were characterized only after the peak T cell response. Reportedly, close to half of the unique spike-specific TCRs recognized epitopes lying outside the regions that are mutated in the B.1.351 and B.1.1.7 variants.

At the junction V is shortened by 2 bases and J by 6 bases, with 13 bases in between. CDR1 and CDR2 are read off the germline V gene as KGHSH and LQKENI. The CDR3 spans 14 residues, from the cysteine through the phenylalanine. This entry keeps only the CDR3 DNA: 42 bases, framed from base 1. A note on this clone: Its antigen is still unknown. Per-base qualities were not stored, and no clone one base away is much larger.

In the paper's terms, the time point label means: about 28 days (+/-7) after the second vaccine dose. AZD1222 recipients whose second dose came at about 4 weeks and those whose second dose came at about 12 weeks were combined into one group, since spike-specific TCR depth and breadth did not differ between the two schedules. Vaccinee samples came from UK trials COV001 and COV002, including a single-blind randomized controlled phase 2/3 trial of AZD1222 (ChAdOx1 nCoV-19) in healthy adults. Trial participant PBMC samples were collected at day 0 and day 28 after the second dose for TCRbeta chain sequencing. The CDR3 regions of human TCRbeta chains were subjected to immunosequencing. The published analysis was carried out like this. Repertoire TCRs were checked for matches against a reference library of SARS-CoV-2-specific TCRs that had been generated using the MIRA antigen-specificity platform. Breadth meant the fraction of unique TCRs that were SARS-CoV-2-associated, whereas depth meant the fraction of total T cells that were SARS-CoV-2-associated. Using the MIRA data, each spike-specific TCR was mapped to the spike region that the TCR reacts to and placed in a CD4 or CD8 class. Log10-transformed breadth and depth values were compared by one-way ANOVA with Sidak's multiple comparisons tests. TCRdb mirrors the immuneACCESS table, restricted to in-frame sequences. Some clones are absent from its copies; in checked studies, under half trace to an unresolved V gene, and the reason for the others is unknown. The V and J calls and the clone size are those of that table, but D and trimming were determined from the DNA. The sample table lists 100,000 or so clones, 85% to 90% of them with a count of one. More than 40% of the sample is in the top ten clones.

This sequence originates from an adult who received the AZD1222 COVID-19 vaccine. The sample was peripheral blood, taken 28 days after the second AZD1222 dose. Here the chain combines TRBV18 and TRBJ1-2; the D gene is possibly TRBD1, with 5 bases matching. The nucleotides read TGTGCCAGCTCACCAGAAGTGAGGGGCGATGGCTACACCTTC. Translated, it gives CASSPEVRGDGYTF.